A single sample gave rise to the 29 T cell receptor beta chains below, sequenced in a study of technical replicates of blood from a few donors. Here immunoSEQ multiplex PCR was the method, and the copy in TCRdb shows in-frame clones only, minus some. This sample has some 13,000 clones; about 95% occur once, and the top ten carry 7% to 9%. The sample comprised PBMCs. These receptors originate from a human donor in good health.

This chain uses TRBV7-6 with TRBJ2-1; perhaps TRBD2 as D (7 bases). Germline CDR1 SGHVS, CDR2 FNYEAQ. The CDR3 spans 16 residues. V dropped 1 base and J dropped 6 bases, with 16 bases sitting between them. CDR3 DNA sequence: TGTGCCAGCAGCTTAGGGGGGGGCAGGGAGGCCAATGAGCAGTTCTTC. This encodes CASSLGGGREANEQFF. Variable domain in full (rest from reference TRBV7-6 and TRBJ2-1): GAGVSQSPRYKVTKRGQDVALRCDPISGHVSLYWYRQALGQGPEFLTYFNYEAQQDKSGLPNDRFSAERPEGSISTLTIQRTEQRDSAMYRCASSLGGGREANEQFFGPGTRLTVL.

The chain joins TRBV19 to TRBJ1-1; D is possibly TRBD1 (6 bases). The CDR3 is 14 residues long. The germline CDR1 and CDR2 sequences are LNHDA and SQIVND (reference sequence). Deletions cut 9 bases from V and 6 bases from J, with 20 bases between. CDR3 nucleotide sequence: TGTGCCAGCACCTTCGGGGGGCTGGGATCTGAAGCTTTCTTT. The encoded protein is CASTFGGLGSEAFF.

V and J are TRBV2 and TRBJ1-2; 9 positions match TRBD1. V shed 5 bases and J 7 bases; nucleotides not matched to a gene: 5. The germline gives CDR1 SNHLY, CDR2 FYNNEI. This CDR3 has 13 residues. CDR3 DNA: TGTGCCAGCAGTCCCGGACAGGGGACTGGCTACACCTTC. It specifies CASSPGQGTGYTF.

V usage is TRBV5-1 and J usage is TRBJ2-7; 9 bases map to TRBD1. With 3 bases clipped from V and 5 bases from J, the junction kept 9 bases outside the gene matches. CDR1 is SGHRS, CDR2 YFSETQ, per germline. The length of the CDR3 is 15 residues. Here the CDR3 DNA reads TGCGCCAGCAGCTATAGTGACAGGGGGATCAACGAGCAGTACTTC. Translating gives CASSYSDRGINEQYF.

By frequency in the sample, this clone is medium-sized. The V gene is TRBV4-2, the J gene TRBJ2-6; D is perhaps TRBD1 (5 bases). V lost 0 bases and J 0 bases, leaving 6 bases between the germline ends. CDR1 and CDR2 from the germline V gene are LGHNA and YNFKEQ. The CDR3 is 16 residues long. The CDR3 sequence is CASSQDQGSGANVLTF. For the CDR3, the DNA is TGTGCCAGCAGCCAAGATCAGGGCTCTGGGGCCAACGTCCTGACTTTC.

This clone was detected a few times. The gene calls are TRBV6-4 and TRBJ2-1; 11 bases match TRBD1. Germline V gene data show CDR1 as MRHNA and CDR2 as SNTAGT. The CDR3 runs to 13 residues. V shed 0 bases, J shed 11 bases, and the junction held 0 bases outside the gene matches. In nucleotides, the CDR3 is TGTGCCAGCAGTGACTCGGACAGGGGGCAGCAGTTCTTC. Its protein product is CASSDSDRGQQFF.

The chain combines TRBV28 with TRBJ2-1; TRBD1 is a possible D gene (6 bases). The CDR3 consists of 16 residues. The germline gives CDR1 MDHEN, CDR2 SYDVKM. Trimming took off 6 bases at V and 5 bases at J, with 20 bases between the two ends. The CDR3 DNA sequence: TGTGCCAGCAGCCCCGCCCGAACAGGGTTCAACAATGAGCAGTTCTTC. Translated: CASSPARTGFNNEQFF.

The chain joins TRBV15 to TRBJ2-6, with 12 nucleotides matching TRBD2. The CDR3 length is 19 residues. The germline CDR1 and CDR2 sequences are LNHNV and YYDKDF (reference sequence). Trimming cost V 4 bases and J 0 bases; bases outside gene matches: 7. CDR3 DNA sequence: TGTGCCACCAGCATCCGAGGACTAGCGGGAAGCTCTGGGGCCAACGTCCTGACTTTC. Translation gives CATSIRGLAGSSGANVLTF.

This rearrangement joins TRBV2 to TRBJ1-4; the D is unclear. This CDR3 is 13 amino acids long. The germline gives CDR1 SNHLY, CDR2 FYNNEI. Trimming took off 3 bases at V and 3 bases at J, with 5 bases between the two ends. CDR3: CASSDIANEKLFF. In DNA form, the CDR3 reads TGTGCCAGCAGTGATATTGCTAATGAAAAACTGTTTTTT. The full variable domain, its missing parts supplied by reference TRBV2 and TRBJ1-4, is EPEVTQTPSHQVTQMGQEVILRCVPISNHLYFYWYRQILGQKVEFLVSFYNNEISEKSEIFDDQFSVERPDGSNFTLKIRSTKLEDSAMYFCASSDIANEKLFFGSGTQLSVL.

J is TRBJ2-1 and V is TRBV9; TRBD1 agrees at 9 bases. This CDR3 comprises 16 residues. The germline gives CDR1 SGDLS, CDR2 YYNGEE. V was pared by 4 bases and J by 6 bases, with 11 bases of the junction left unmatched. CDR3: CASSQTSGTGSNEQFF. The CDR3 nucleotides read TGTGCCAGCAGCCAAACCTCCGGGACAGGGTCCAATGAGCAGTTCTTC.

The chain has TRBV4-2 and TRBJ2-5; 9 bases map to TRBD2. V was pared by 4 bases and J by 4 bases, with 4 bases of the junction left unmatched. Germline-derived CDR1 and CDR2 are LGHNA and YNFKEQ. The CDR3 loop spans 14 amino acids. CDR3 nucleotides: TGTGCCAGCAGCCCATCACTAGCGGGAGAGACCCAGTACTTC. Protein product: CASSPSLAGETQYF.

This chain links TRBV6-5 with TRBJ2-1; 9 positions agree with TRBD2. Germline-derived CDR1 and CDR2 are MNHEY and SVGAGI. CDR3 size: 15 residues. V dropped 0 bases and J dropped 5; count of bases not matched to a gene: 2. The CDR3 sequence is CASSYSLAGNNEQFF. The CDR3 nucleotides read TGTGCCAGCAGTTACTCCCTAGCGGGGAACAATGAGCAGTTCTTC.

This clone was seen once. The rearrangement links TRBV4-2 to TRBJ1-2; weak D call: TRBD1 (5 bases). This CDR3 is 13 amino acids long. Trimming pared 0 bases from V and 8 bases from J, leaving 10 bases between. Looked up from germline, CDR1 is LGHNA and CDR2 is YNFKEQ. The CDR3 nucleotides are TGTGCCAGCAGCCAAGATATAGGGGTCGGCTACACCTTC. Protein product: CASSQDIGVGYTF.

V is TRBV2 and J is TRBJ1-5; TRBD1 matches at 7 bases. V was pared by 8 bases and J by 10 bases, with 14 bases of the junction left unmatched. The CDR3 covers 14 residues. The germline gives CDR1 SNHLY, CDR2 FYNNEI. DNA of the CDR3: TGTGCCAGCCAACCTCAGGGGGGCCAGAACCCCCAGCATTTT. Translating it yields CASQPQGGQNPQHF.

The rearrangement links TRBV5-1 to TRBJ2-3, with 9 bases matching TRBD2. J lost 4 bases, V lost 8 bases, and 11 bases had no gene match. The germline V gene has CDR1 SGHRS and CDR2 YFSETQ. CDR3 length: 15 residues. Here the CDR3 DNA reads TGCGCCAGGTCGACTAGCGGAGGAACAGCAGATACGCAGTATTTT. It is translated as CARSTSGGTADTQYF.

The chain has TRBV29-1 and TRBJ1-1; TRBD1 might be the D (6 bases). The V gene lost 7 bases and the J gene lost 5 bases, with 14 bases spanning the gap. Germline CDR1 reads SQVTM; CDR2 reads ANQGSEA. The CDR3 covers 12 residues. The DNA for the CDR3 is TGCAGCGATGGAGGGGGAGGGACTGAAGCTTTCTTT. Encoded protein: CSDGGGGTEAFF.

This chain connects TRBV7-9 to TRBJ2-5; 12 positions agree with TRBD2. After removal of 7 bases from V and 2 bases from J, the junction contained 8 bases not matched to a gene. CDR1 is SEHNR and CDR2 is FQNEAQ in the germline V gene (reference sequence). The CDR3 runs 16 residues. CDR3 sequence (DNA): TGTGCCAGCAACGCTGGGACTAGCGGGCCTCAAGAGACCCAGTACTTC. This codes for CASNAGTSGPQETQYF.

The V call is TRBV6-5, the J call TRBJ1-5, with no clear D. CDR3 length equals 14 residues. Germline assignment: CDR1 MNHEY and CDR2 SVGAGI. V lost 6 bases and J 3 bases, leaving 12 bases between the germline ends. The CDR3 loop reads CASSTRRTNQPQHF. CDR3 sequence (DNA): TGTGCCAGCAGCACTAGAAGGACCAATCAGCCCCAGCATTTT.

The genes are TRBV7-2 and TRBJ1-2; 11 bases agree with TRBD1. CDR3 size: 15 residues. Germline V CDR1 and CDR2: SGHTA, FQGNSA. Unmatched junction bases numbered 8, after V lost 1 base and J lost 10 bases. CDR3 bases: TGTGCCAGCAGCTTAGGAGGCGGGACAGGGGGTTACTACACCTTC. This translates into CASSLGGGTGGYYTF.

This clone has just one count. This chain links TRBV15 with TRBJ2-2; no definite D call. The CDR3 extends over 15 amino acids. V lost 1 base to trimming and J lost 3 bases, with 9 bases between them. Germline CDR1 is LNHNV and CDR2 is YYDKDF (reference sequence). The CDR3 bases are TGTGCCACCAGCAGAGGCCAGACTGACACCGGGGAGCTGTTTTTT. Amino acids: CATSRGQTDTGELFF.

This clone has only one observation. This chain connects TRBV2 to TRBJ2-3, with D possibly matching TRBD1 (5 bases). The CDR3 has 14 residues. Trimming took off 6 bases at V and 2 bases at J, with 12 bases between the two ends. The V gene's germline CDR1 is SNHLY and CDR2 FYNNEI. This CDR3 is CASSLGLPTDTQYF. CDR3 DNA sequence: TGTGCCAGCAGCCTGGGGCTTCCCACAGATACGCAGTATTTT.

The gene calls are TRBV6-1 and TRBJ1-2, with TRBD1 matching 9 bases. Germline CDR1 and CDR2: MNHNS and SASEGT. V lost 3 bases and J lost 6; bases outside the gene matches: 5. This CDR3 is 14 amino acids long. The chain's CDR3 is CASSDYRGRDGYTF. The CDR3 nucleotides are TGTGCCAGCAGTGATTACAGGGGGCGGGATGGCTACACCTTC.

The gene calls are TRBV18 and TRBJ2-7; 7 bases line up with TRBD2. The CDR3 is made up of 13 amino acids. V gave up 5 bases and J gave up 1 base; unmatched junction bases: 2. Germline V gene lookup returns CDR1 KGHSH and CDR2 LQKENI. This chain's CDR3 is CASSAGESYEQYF. In nucleotides, the CDR3 is TGTGCCAGCTCAGCGGGAGAATCCTACGAGCAGTACTTC.

This CDR3 reads CASSGTGLGETQYF. The CDR3, as DNA: TGTGCCAGCAGCGGGACAGGGCTCGGGGAGACCCAGTACTTC. The chain recombines TRBV27 with TRBJ2-5; 9 bases are shared with TRBD1. Germline values: CDR1 MNHEY, CDR2 SMNVEV (reference sequence). The CDR3 covers 14 residues. With 6 bases clipped from V and 5 bases from J, the junction kept 7 bases outside the gene matches.

The genes are TRBV19 and TRBJ1-5, with D perhaps TRBD1 (5 bases). The CDR3 runs to 13 residues. The V gene's germline CDR1 is LNHDA and CDR2 SQIVND (reference sequence). V lost 6 bases to trimming and J lost 4 bases, with 10 bases between them. The CDR3 sequence is CASSLQENQPQHF. CDR3 in DNA: TGTGCCAGTAGCCTACAGGAGAATCAGCCCCAGCATTTT.

The chain joins TRBV6-5 to TRBJ1-2; TRBD1 agrees at 8 bases. The CDR3 is made up of 15 amino acids. Germline-derived CDR1 and CDR2 are MNHEY and SVGAGI. Trimming cost V 2 bases and J 4 bases; bases outside gene matches: 6. CDR3 loop: CASSYGTGGSYGYTF. CDR3 nucleotide sequence: TGTGCCAGCAGTTACGGAACAGGGGGGAGCTATGGCTACACCTTC.

The V gene is TRBV27, the J gene TRBJ2-7; TRBD1 matches 8 bases. The J segment lost 3 bases and the V segment lost 3 bases, leaving 7 bases of the junction unmatched. Germline CDR1 is MNHEY and CDR2 is SMNVEV (reference sequence). This CDR3 comprises 15 residues. This CDR3 reads CASSLWTGLHYEQYF. Written as DNA, the CDR3 is TGTGCCAGCAGTTTGTGGACAGGGCTCCACTACGAGCAGTACTTC.

V gene TRBV9 combines with J gene TRBJ2-2, with D possibly TRBD1 on 7 matching bases. The germline V gene encodes CDR1 SGDLS and CDR2 YYNGEE. This CDR3 comprises 16 residues. Trimming left V 4 bases short and J 5 bases short, with 18 bases between. The CDR3 DNA reads TGTGCCAGCAGCCCCCTGGGGACAGCGGGTACCGGGGAGCTGTTTTTT. Translated, it gives CASSPLGTAGTGELFF.

V and J are TRBV5-4 and TRBJ2-5, with 8 bases aligning to TRBD2. Looked up from germline, CDR1 is SGHNT and CDR2 is YYREEE (reference sequence). CDR3 length: 16 amino acids. With V trimmed by 1 base and J by 1 base, 6 bases remained unmatched. The CDR3 bases are TGTGCCAGCAGCTTGTCAGCGGGAGCCCTCCAAGAGACCCAGTACTTC. This sequence encodes CASSLSAGALQETQYF.